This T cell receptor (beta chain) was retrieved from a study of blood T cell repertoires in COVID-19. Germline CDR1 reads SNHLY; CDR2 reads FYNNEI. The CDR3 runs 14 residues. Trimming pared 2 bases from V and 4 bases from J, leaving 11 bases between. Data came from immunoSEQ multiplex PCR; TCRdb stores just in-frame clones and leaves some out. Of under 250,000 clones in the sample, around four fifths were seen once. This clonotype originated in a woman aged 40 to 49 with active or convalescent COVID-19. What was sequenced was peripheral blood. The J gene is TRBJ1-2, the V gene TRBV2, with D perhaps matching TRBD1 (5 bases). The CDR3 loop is CASSEQGYPYGYTF. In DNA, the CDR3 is TGTGCCAGCAGTGAACAGGGTTACCCCTATGGCTACACCTTC.